Presented here are 26 T cell receptor beta chains from one specimen sequenced in a study of blood T cell repertoires in COVID-19. Sequencing was performed with immunoSEQ multiplex PCR; in TCRdb, only in-frame clones are kept and a portion is missing. The profile shows fewer than 450,000 clones, 88% of them singletons. Sequenced material: PBMCs or T cells enriched from blood (not recorded which). All receptors come from a young woman who had recovered from COVID-19.

This clone was counted a few times. V is TRBV6-1 and J is TRBJ2-5; 10 bases map to TRBD2. There are 16 residues in the CDR3. Losses at the gene ends were 4 bases for V and 0 bases for J; bases not matched to a gene: 5. Germline assignment: CDR1 MNHNS and CDR2 SASEGT. CDR3 nucleotide sequence: TGTGCCAGCAGTGCCTCGACTAGCGGGTACCAAGAGACCCAGTACTTC. Its protein product is CASSASTSGYQETQYF.

CDR3 residues: CASSLDKVGRANSPLHF. Here the CDR3 DNA reads TGTGCCAGCAGCTTAGATAAGGTGGGCAGGGCGAATTCACCCCTCCACTTT. The genes are TRBV11-2 and TRBJ1-6; possible D gene TRBD1, 5 bases. The V gene's germline CDR1 is SGHAT and CDR2 FQNNGV. The CDR3 contains 17 residues. Trimming pared 0 bases from V and 7 bases from J, leaving 16 bases between.

The rearrangement joins TRBV30 to TRBJ1-5; 8 bases align to TRBD1. Trimming at V came to 0 bases and at J to 6 bases, leaving 7 bases not matched to a gene. This CDR3 has 15 residues. Germline V lookup: CDR1 GTSNPN, CDR2 SVGIG (reference sequence). The DNA of the CDR3 is TGTGCCTGGAGTGTGGCAGGGGGCGGTAGTCAGCCCCAGCATTTT. The encoded protein is CAWSVAGGGSQPQHF. Full variable domain (rest looked up from reference TRBV30 and TRBJ1-5): SQTIHQWPATLVQPVGSPLSLECTVEGTSNPNLYWYRQAAGRGLQLLFYSVGIGQISSEVPQNLSASRPQDRQFILSSKKLLLSDSGFYLCAWSVAGGGSQPQHFGDGTRLSIL.

The chain couples TRBV28 to TRBJ1-1, with 7 bases matching TRBD1. V was pared by 5 bases and J by 1 base, with 13 bases of the junction left unmatched. The germline CDR1 and CDR2 sequences are MDHEN and SYDVKM. The CDR3 has 17 amino acids. The CDR3 loop is CASSPHPAGTANTEAFF. The CDR3 bases are TGTGCCAGCAGTCCCCACCCAGCTGGGACAGCGAACACTGAAGCTTTCTTT.

The rearrangement links TRBV2 to TRBJ2-7; 13 bases are a match to TRBD2. The CDR3 has 14 residues. Germline CDR1 is SNHLY and CDR2 is FYNNEI. Germline trimming cut 6 bases from V and 3 bases from J; bases unmatched to any gene: 2. The CDR3 DNA sequence: TGTGCCAGCAGGAGGACTAGCGGGGGCTACGAGCAGTACTTC. This sequence encodes CASRRTSGGYEQYF.

CDR3 DNA sequence: TGTGCCAGTACCCAGGGGTCTCATAGCAATCAGCCCCAGCATTTT. This gives the protein CASTQGSHSNQPQHF. V and J are TRBV19 and TRBJ1-5; tentative D call: TRBD1 (6 bases). CDR1 is LNHDA and CDR2 is SQIVND in the germline V gene (reference sequence). The V end lost 7 bases, the J end lost 0 bases, and 13 bases lay between the germline ends. The CDR3 loop spans 15 amino acids.

The chain employs TRBV5-4 and TRBJ2-3; no clear D. Germline V CDR1 and CDR2: SGHNT, YYREEE (reference sequence). Trimming removed 0 bases at V and 2 bases at J, with 13 bases between. The CDR3 has 16 residues. The CDR3 region has the DNA TGTGCCAGCAGCTTGGCCATTGACACCTACACAGATACGCAGTATTTT. This sequence encodes CASSLAIDTYTDTQYF.

This rearrangement joins TRBV30 to TRBJ2-3; 9 bases are shared with TRBD1. The V segment lost 7 bases and the J segment 1 base; nucleotides outside the gene matches: 9. CDR3 length: 15 amino acids. From germline, CDR1 is GTSNPN and CDR2 SVGIG (reference sequence). The CDR3 DNA sequence: TGTGCCTTTATCCCCGGGGACAGGGGCACAGATACGCAGTATTTT. Translation: CAFIPGDRGTDTQYF. The full variable domain, in which reference TRBV30 and TRBJ2-3 provide the parts outside the CDR3, is SQTIHQWPATLVQPVGSPLSLECTVEGTSNPNLYWYRQAAGRGLQLLFYSVGIGQISSEVPQNLSASRPQDRQFILSSKKLLLSDSGFYLCAFIPGDRGTDTQYFGPGTRLTVL.

The chain has TRBV6-5 and TRBJ1-2, with a weak D call TRBD1 (6 bases). This CDR3 is 14 amino acids long. The germline V and J ends were trimmed by 7 bases and 3 bases, with 15 bases remaining between them. CDR1 is MNHEY, CDR2 SVGAGI, per germline. CDR3 nucleotide sequence: TGTGCCAGCACCTTGACAGGCCGGGACTATGGCTACACCTTC. Amino acids: CASTLTGRDYGYTF.

The genes are TRBV7-2 and TRBJ1-1; no firm D call. V was clipped by 6 bases and J by 0 bases, with 8 bases between them. In germline, CDR1 is SGHTA, CDR2 FQGNSA. The CDR3 runs 13 residues. The CDR3 loop reads CASRAAMNTEAFF. For the CDR3, the DNA is TGTGCCAGCAGGGCGGCCATGAACACTGAAGCTTTCTTT.

This chain uses TRBV28 with TRBJ1-4, with no clear D. CDR1 MDHEN and CDR2 SYDVKM come from the germline V gene. V was pared by 6 bases and J by 7 bases, with 18 bases between. The CDR3 runs 15 residues. CDR3 protein: CASSGSGTWREKLFF. CDR3 DNA sequence: TGTGCCAGCAGCGGCTCGGGAACCTGGCGTGAAAAACTGTTTTTT.

The chain is built from TRBV4-1 and TRBJ2-5; the D gene is possibly TRBD2 (6 bases). This CDR3 contains 17 residues. CDR1 MGHRA and CDR2 YSYEKL come from the germline V gene. Trimming stripped 0 bases from V and 2 bases from J, with 16 bases between. As DNA, the CDR3 is TGCGCCAGCAGCCAAGATACTTCAGCGGGCCCTCAAGAGACCCAGTACTTC. Protein sequence: CASSQDTSAGPQETQYF.

V is TRBV2 and J is TRBJ1-1; TRBD1 aligns across 8 bases. CDR1 and CDR2 from the germline V gene are SNHLY and FYNNEI. Losses at the gene ends were 8 bases for V and 5 bases for J; bases not matched to a gene: 7. The CDR3 contains 13 residues. The CDR3: CASGRQGRTEAFF. Written as DNA, the CDR3 is TGTGCCAGCGGGAGACAGGGGAGGACTGAAGCTTTCTTT.

This chain connects TRBV19 to TRBJ2-5, with 9 bases lining up with TRBD1. Unmatched junction bases numbered 11, after V lost 3 bases and J lost 6 bases. CDR3 length equals 16 residues. The V gene's germline CDR1 is LNHDA and CDR2 SQIVND (reference sequence). CDR3 nucleotide sequence: TGTGCCAGTAGTATCCTCCGGGACAGGGATCGACAGACCCAGTACTTC. Translation: CASSILRDRDRQTQYF.

The DNA of the CDR3 is TGCGCCAGCAGCCAAGTTACTGTAGCTAACTATGGCTACACCTTC. This gives the protein CASSQVTVANYGYTF. This rearrangement joins TRBV4-1 to TRBJ1-2; D gene unclear. The CDR3 has 15 amino acids. Per the germline V gene, CDR1 is MGHRA and CDR2 is YSYEKL. Deletions cut 1 base from V and 0 bases from J, with 9 bases between.

This clone was seen only a few times. The J gene is TRBJ2-1, the V gene TRBV4-1; 7 bases are a match to TRBD1. J gave up 4 bases and V 3 bases, and 6 bases lay outside the gene matches. This CDR3 is 15 amino acids long. Germline values: CDR1 MGHRA, CDR2 YSYEKL. In nucleotides, the CDR3 is TGCGCCAGCAGCCATGGACAGGAGAATTACAATGAGCAGTTCTTC. This translates into CASSHGQENYNEQFF.

The V gene is TRBV6-5, the J gene TRBJ2-7; 7 bases agree with TRBD1. The germline CDR1 and CDR2 sequences are MNHEY and SVGAGI. The CDR3 has 15 amino acids. Losses at the gene ends were 6 bases for V and 7 bases for J; bases not matched to a gene: 15. In nucleotides, the CDR3 is TGTGCCAGCAGCAGGGGGACCTCGGCATTGATGGAGCAGTACTTC. Amino acid sequence: CASSRGTSALMEQYF.

This clone was seen many times. The rearrangement uses TRBV6-2 or TRBV6-3 and TRBJ2-1; 12 positions match TRBD2. J lost 5 bases, V lost 2 bases, and 1 base had no gene match. This CDR3 is 15 amino acids long. Germline loops: CDR1 MNHEY, CDR2 SVGEGT. CDR3 sequence reads: CASSYTSGGNNEQFF. The DNA for the CDR3 is TGTGCCAGCAGTTACACTAGCGGGGGGAACAATGAGCAGTTCTTC.

V usage is TRBV6-5 and J usage is TRBJ2-7, with 7 bases that match TRBD1. Germline V gives CDR1 MNHEY, CDR2 SVGAGI. J gave up 4 bases and V 8 bases, and 11 bases lay outside the gene matches. The CDR3 length is 14 residues. The DNA for the CDR3 is TGTGCCAGCCGCCCCGCAGGGGGAATTTACGAGCAGTACTTC. It specifies CASRPAGGIYEQYF.

This chain connects TRBV11-3 to TRBJ2-1; D call uncertain. Germline loops: CDR1 SGHNT, CDR2 YENEEA. This CDR3 is 13 amino acids long. V lost 5 bases and J lost 0, with 5 bases in between. CDR3 loop: CASSVNSYNEQFF. CDR3 DNA: TGTGCCAGCAGCGTCAACTCCTACAATGAGCAGTTCTTC.

The chain employs TRBV5-1 and TRBJ1-6; TRBD1 matches 8 bases. The CDR3 length is 15 residues. The V gene's germline CDR1 is SGHRS and CDR2 YFSETQ. Unmatched junction bases numbered 4, after V lost 3 bases and J lost 5 bases. The CDR3 DNA follows: TGCGCCAGCAGCTCGGACAGGGCAAATAATTCACCCCTCCACTTT. Its protein product is CASSSDRANNSPLHF.

The rearrangement links TRBV9 to TRBJ2-5, with 8 bases that match TRBD1. Germline values: CDR1 SGDLS, CDR2 YYNGEE. The CDR3 runs 15 residues. V trimming: 6 bases; J trimming: 5 bases; junction bases outside the gene matches: 12. CDR3 sequence reads: CASTSQGAQGETQYF. The CDR3 region has the DNA TGTGCCAGCACGTCGCAGGGGGCGCAGGGGGAGACCCAGTACTTC.

The gene calls are TRBV7-9 and TRBJ1-2; the D is unclear. V gave up 5 bases and J gave up 4 bases, with 5 bases separating them. The CDR3 consists of 11 residues. CDR1 and CDR2 (germline): SEHNR, FQNEAQ (reference sequence). The CDR3 DNA sequence: TGTGCCAGCAGCACACGCTATGGCTACACCTTC. It yields the protein CASSTRYGYTF.

This rearrangement joins TRBV6-5 to TRBJ1-2, with a weak D call TRBD1 (6 bases). The ends were cut back, 4 bases at V and 4 bases at J, with 16 bases in the middle. This CDR3 spans 15 amino acids. Per the germline V gene, CDR1 is MNHEY and CDR2 is SVGAGI. This CDR3 is CASSFLKTGGYGYTF. The CDR3 nucleotides read TGTGCCAGCAGTTTTCTTAAGACAGGAGGCTATGGCTACACCTTC.

The chain is built from TRBV5-6 and TRBJ2-7, with D perhaps matching TRBD1 (6 bases). Trimming shortened V by 4 bases and J by 3 bases, and 11 bases separated the two germline ends. The CDR3 length is 13 residues. CDR1 and CDR2 from the germline V gene are SGHDT and YYEEEE. The CDR3 sequence is CASSQRQDYEQYF. The CDR3 coding sequence is TGTGCCAGCAGCCAGAGACAGGACTACGAGCAGTACTTC.

V is TRBV6-5 and J is TRBJ2-3; the match to TRBD2 covers 7 bases. The V and J ends lost 4 bases and 2 bases, in that order; junction bases with no gene match: 3. This CDR3 contains 14 residues. Looked up from germline, CDR1 is MNHEY and CDR2 is SVGAGI. CDR3 sequence: CASSLAGNTDTQYF. The CDR3 DNA follows: TGTGCCAGCAGTTTAGCGGGCAACACAGATACGCAGTATTTT.